The 27 T cell receptor beta chains given below trace back to one sample, sequenced in a study of PD-1 blockade in classical Hodgkin lymphoma (dated by TCRdb to 2020 to 2021). What this sample's time point label stands for: cycle 2 day 1 (C2D1) of nivolumab. Every trial patient had relapsed following autologous stem cell transplantation, and prior brentuximab vedotin exposure was what differed among cohorts A, B and C. Libraries came from the immunoSEQ multiplex PCR assay. Sourced from immuneACCESS, this table was stored by TCRdb with only in-frame sequences that have V and J called. A share of the clones is absent; for the studies checked, an unresolved V gene accounts for under half, and the remainder has no known explanation. This sample gives around 45,000 clones in total; approximately 70% of them show up just once. Around 2.8% of the sample comes from the top ten. Sequencing used peripheral blood mononuclear cells (PBMCs), obtained before the second cycle of nivolumab. These receptors originate from a human donor with classical Hodgkin lymphoma.

This clone was picked up a small number of times. Other nucleotide sequences from this sample produce the same CDR3. The J gene is TRBJ2-2, the V gene TRBV6-5; D is unclear. The length of the CDR3 is 14 residues. Deletions cut 1 base from V and 1 base from J, with 4 bases between. Germline CDR1 reads MNHEY; CDR2 reads SVGAGI. The CDR3 reads CASSYLQNTGELFF. The DNA for the CDR3 is TGTGCCAGCAGTTACTTACAGAACACCGGGGAGCTGTTTTTT.

This clone was observed once. The sample has other DNA sequences that encode this CDR3 too. The chain couples TRBV6-5 to TRBJ2-7; no firm D call. The CDR3 has 12 residues. CDR1 is MNHEY, CDR2 SVGAGI, per germline. The V and J ends lost 3 bases and 3 bases respectively, with 6 bases between them. CDR3 amino acids: CASSYGIYEQYF. The CDR3 DNA is TGTGCCAGCAGTTATGGTATCTACGAGCAGTACTTC.

The V and J genes are TRBV4-1 and TRBJ1-4, with TRBD1 matching 9 bases. V was clipped by 1 base and J by 8 bases; unmatched bases: 5. The CDR3 has 15 residues. The germline gives CDR1 MGHRA, CDR2 YSYEKL. The CDR3 nucleotides read TGCGCCAGCAGCCAAGGACAGGGGGAGGTCGAAAAACTGTTTTTT. This encodes CASSQGQGEVEKLFF.

The chain carries TRBV5-1 and TRBJ2-1, with a tentative D call TRBD1 (6 bases). Deletions cut 3 bases from V and 9 bases from J, with 16 bases between. Per germline, CDR1 SGHRS and CDR2 YFSETQ. CDR3 length equals 14 residues. This chain's CDR3 is CASSWDIPTPEQFF. CDR3 DNA: TGCGCCAGCAGCTGGGACATCCCGACCCCTGAGCAGTTCTTC.

The gene calls are TRBV4-2 and TRBJ1-1, with D perhaps matching TRBD1 (5 bases). Germline loops: CDR1 LGHNA, CDR2 YNFKEQ. This CDR3 spans 13 amino acids. V was cut by 0 bases and J by 10 bases, with 12 bases left in between. The CDR3 nucleotides read TGTGCCAGCAGCCAAGAGATGGGCAGGGCAGCTTTCTTT. This codes for CASSQEMGRAAFF.

This chain joins TRBV7-9 and TRBJ2-3; D remains unclear. There are 18 residues in the CDR3. Germline V gives CDR1 SEHNR, CDR2 FQNEAQ (reference sequence). V shed 1 base and J shed 7 bases, with 24 bases lying between them. The CDR3 DNA follows: TGTGCCAGCAGCTTAGAAACCGAGATCTGGGCCTTACAAAATACGCAGTATTTT. This encodes CASSLETEIWALQNTQYF.

Note on this clone: Other DNA sequences within the sample encode an identical CDR3. CDR3 sequence: CASSYLQNTGELFF. CDR3 coding DNA: TGTGCCAGCAGTTACCTCCAAAACACCGGGGAGCTGTTTTTT. This chain links TRBV6-5 with TRBJ2-2; D is undetermined. V lost 2 bases, J lost 2 bases, and 6 bases lay in between. The CDR3 totals 14 residues. CDR1 MNHEY and CDR2 SVGAGI come from the germline V gene.

This chain connects TRBV4-1 to TRBJ1-1, with D perhaps TRBD1 (6 bases). The ends were cut back, 0 bases at V and 0 bases at J, with 11 bases in the middle. The V gene's germline CDR1 is MGHRA and CDR2 YSYEKL. The CDR3 covers 16 residues. DNA of the CDR3: TGCGCCAGCAGCCAAGATCCGGGGGCGGTGAACACTGAAGCTTTCTTT. It encodes CASSQDPGAVNTEAFF.

The chain employs TRBV7-9 and TRBJ2-5; TRBD1 aligns across 10 bases. After removal of 5 bases from V and 2 bases from J, the junction contained 8 bases not matched to a gene. This CDR3 is built from 16 residues. Per germline, CDR1 SEHNR and CDR2 FQNEAQ (reference sequence). In DNA form, the CDR3 reads TGTGCCAGCAGCCGGGTCGGGACAGGGGATCAAGAGACCCAGTACTTC. Translation gives CASSRVGTGDQETQYF.

The genes are TRBV19 and TRBJ2-5; possibly TRBD1 for D (6 bases). The V gene's germline CDR1 is LNHDA and CDR2 SQIVND (reference sequence). The length of the CDR3 is 14 residues. The V end was cut by 6 bases, the J end by 4 bases, with 15 bases between. In nucleotides, the CDR3 is TGTGCCAGTAGCGTACAGGGTGCGGTAGAGACCCAGTACTTC. As protein: CASSVQGAVETQYF.

V and J are TRBV7-6 and TRBJ2-3, with D unclear. The length of the CDR3 is 12 residues. Deletions cut 5 bases from V and 3 bases from J, with 6 bases between. The germline V gene has CDR1 SGHVS and CDR2 FNYEAQ. The CDR3 bases are TGTGCCAGCAGCCGTAATACAGATACGCAGTATTTT. It yields the protein CASSRNTDTQYF.

V usage is TRBV28 and J usage is TRBJ2-7, with D possibly being TRBD2 (5 bases). Trimming pared 5 bases from V and 0 bases from J, leaving 17 bases between. This CDR3 is built from 16 residues. Germline V gene sequence: CDR1 MDHEN, CDR2 SYDVKM. The DNA of the CDR3 is TGTGCCAGCAGTCCTATAGCAGGAGGCCTCTCCTACGAGCAGTACTTC. Protein sequence: CASSPIAGGLSYEQYF.

The chain couples TRBV19 to TRBJ2-5; no clear D. There are 12 residues in the CDR3. The V gene lost 5 bases and the J gene lost 5 bases, with 9 bases spanning the gap. The germline CDR1 and CDR2 sequences are LNHDA and SQIVND (reference sequence). CDR3: CASSYAGETQYF. The CDR3 nucleotides read TGTGCCAGTAGTTATGCTGGGGAGACCCAGTACTTC.

The chain recombines TRBV27 with TRBJ2-7; D unclear. From germline, CDR1 is MNHEY and CDR2 SMNVEV (reference sequence). The V gene lost 0 bases and the J gene lost 5 bases, with 23 bases spanning the gap. The CDR3 consists of 18 residues. DNA of the CDR3: TGTGCCAGCAGTTTATCACCCCCCTCCGGCAGTTGGATGGACGAGCAGTACTTC. The encoded protein is CASSLSPPSGSWMDEQYF.

As to this clone: One end of the junction does not line up with germline, which may come from a read error. The chain uses TRBV10-3 and TRBJ1-2, with 9 bases lining up with TRBD1. CDR3 size: 14 residues. Germline CDR1 reads ENHRY; CDR2 reads SYGVKD. CDR3 DNA sequence: TGTGCCACAACCCCGGACAGGGGTCCATTAACCCCCTTCTTC. This translates into CATTPDRGPLTPFF.

The V gene is TRBV9, the J gene TRBJ2-1; possibly TRBD2 for D (6 bases). CDR1 and CDR2 from the germline V gene are SGDLS and YYNGEE. This CDR3 has 15 residues. The V and J ends lost 4 bases and 7 bases respectively, with 18 bases between them. CDR3 bases: TGTGCCAGCAGCTTTCTCCGGGACTCCCTAAATGAGCAGTTCTTC. Its translation: CASSFLRDSLNEQFF. Full variable domain (remainder filled in from reference TRBV9 and TRBJ2-1): DSGVTQTPKHLITATGQRVTLRCSPRSGDLSVYWYQQSLDQGLQFLIQYYNGEERAKGNILERFSAQQFPDLHSELNLSSLELGDSALYFCASSFLRDSLNEQFFGPGTRLTVL.

The gene calls are TRBV18 and TRBJ2-1; a weak D match, TRBD1 (6 bases). CDR1 and CDR2 from the germline V gene are KGHSH and LQKENI. V lost 2 bases, J lost 0 bases, and 11 bases lay in between. The CDR3 spans 16 residues. CDR3 coding DNA: TGTGCCAGCTCACCAAACAGGGCGAGCTCCTACAATGAGCAGTTCTTC. The encoded protein is CASSPNRASSYNEQFF.

This clone was observed a handful of times. The chain employs TRBV29-1 and TRBJ1-1; the D is unclear. The CDR3 has 14 residues. V was cut by 7 bases and J by 4 bases, with 19 bases left in between. The V gene's germline CDR1 is SQVTM and CDR2 ANQGSEA. In DNA, the CDR3 is TGCAGCGCCATAACACGGGGAACGGGCACTGAAGCTTTCTTT. It is translated as CSAITRGTGTEAFF.

This clone was observed a few times. The chain couples TRBV9 to TRBJ2-3; D is undetermined. V lost 3 bases and J 2 bases, leaving 10 bases between the germline ends. The CDR3 extends over 14 amino acids. CDR1 is SGDLS, CDR2 YYNGEE, per germline. CDR3 nucleotide sequence: TGTGCCAGCAGCGCGGACGGCGACACAGATACGCAGTATTTT. This codes for CASSADGDTDTQYF.

In regard to this clone: An end of the junction differs from the germline gene, which may be a read error. V gene TRBV6-6 combines with J gene TRBJ2-7; D uncertain. CDR1 is MNHNY and CDR2 is SVGAGI in the germline V gene (reference sequence). The CDR3 totals 16 residues. The CDR3 nucleotides are TGTGCCAGCAGTAACTCCAGGCAGATAGGCTCCTACGAGCAGTACTTC. It specifies CASSNSRQIGSYEQYF.

The CDR3 is CASMVGRSRETQYF. The DNA of the CDR3 is TGTGCCAGCATGGTCGGCAGGAGCCGAGAGACCCAGTACTTC. This chain links TRBV5-4 with TRBJ2-5; the D is unclear. Trimming shortened V by 6 bases and J by 4 bases, and 16 bases separated the two germline ends. This CDR3 is 14 amino acids long. The V gene's germline CDR1 is SGHNT and CDR2 YYREEE (reference sequence). Full variable domain (rest looked up from reference TRBV5-4 and TRBJ2-5): ETGVTQSPTHLIKTRGQQVTLRCSSQSGHNTVSWYQQALGQGPQFIFQYYREEENGRGNFPPRFSGLQFPNYSSELNVNALELDDSALYLCASMVGRSRETQYFGPGTRLLVL.

This chain links TRBV7-2 with TRBJ2-7; D gene ambiguous. Germline CDR1 SGHTA, CDR2 FQGNSA. The ends were cut back, 0 bases at V and 2 bases at J, with 5 bases in the middle. CDR3 size: 13 residues. CDR3 DNA sequence: TGTGCCAGCAGCTTAGCCCTGGCCTACGAGCAGTACTTC. Translating it yields CASSLALAYEQYF.

This clone was observed a handful of times. The gene calls are TRBV4-2 and TRBJ1-1; TRBD1 might be the D (6 bases). The ends were cut back, 3 bases at V and 8 bases at J, with 16 bases in the middle. This CDR3 spans 14 amino acids. Germline CDR1 LGHNA, CDR2 YNFKEQ. CDR3 bases: TGTGCCAGCAGCCATGCGACGGGGGCAAGGGAAGCTTTCTTT. It encodes CASSHATGAREAFF.

This clone came up a few times. The chain carries TRBV14 and TRBJ2-7; D remains unclear. The germline V gene encodes CDR1 SGHDN and CDR2 FVKESK. V was pared by 3 bases and J by 2 bases, with 11 bases between. CDR3 length equals 14 residues. This CDR3 reads CASSQGRAAYEQYF. DNA of the CDR3: TGTGCCAGCAGCCAGGGCCGGGCAGCCTACGAGCAGTACTTC.

The chain carries TRBV27 and TRBJ2-1; the D is unclear. V lost 6 bases and J lost 8, with 17 bases in between. Per the germline V gene, CDR1 is MNHEY and CDR2 is SMNVEV (reference sequence). The CDR3 loop spans 14 amino acids. The CDR3 here is CASSIQGPVHEQFF. The CDR3, as DNA: TGTGCCAGCAGCATCCAAGGTCCGGTGCATGAGCAGTTCTTC.

J is TRBJ1-4 and V is TRBV6-6; 12 bases fit TRBD1. This CDR3 comprises 16 residues. Germline V gene data show CDR1 as MNHNY and CDR2 as SVGAGI (reference sequence). Unmatched junction bases numbered 8, after V lost 2 bases and J lost 10 bases. Here the CDR3 DNA reads TGTGCCAGCAGTTACACGCCCGGGACAGGGGGCGGAAAACTGTTTTTT. Translation: CASSYTPGTGGGKLFF.

The chain joins TRBV9 to TRBJ2-3; 9 bases are a match to TRBD1. This CDR3 has 16 amino acids. Germline V CDR1 and CDR2: SGDLS, YYNGEE. After removal of 3 bases from V and 0 bases from J, the junction contained 5 bases not matched to a gene. The CDR3 DNA is TGTGCCAGCAGCGGAAAGGACAGGGGTAGCACAGATACGCAGTATTTT. Protein sequence: CASSGKDRGSTDTQYF.